Presented here are 30 T cell receptor beta chains from one specimen sequenced in a study of cytomegalovirus exposure and HLA in healthy donors (dated by TCRdb to the late 2010s). Library construction relied on the immunoSEQ multiplex PCR assay. Imported from immuneACCESS, the table was reduced by TCRdb to in-frame sequences with V and J called. These copies leave out some clones; in studies compared against another copy, an unresolved V gene accounts for under half, and the cause of the remainder is not known. This sample gives some 140,000 clones in total; over 80% of them show up just once. The top ten clones comprise under 8% of the sample. The sample consisted of PBMCs. These TCRs come from a woman aged 25 to 39 in good health and CMV-seropositive.

The chain joins TRBV28 to TRBJ2-7; 10 bases match TRBD2. V gave up 3 bases and J gave up 5 bases; unmatched junction bases: 7. Germline CDR1 reads MDHEN; CDR2 reads SYDVKM. The CDR3 has 15 residues. CDR3: CASSFPLAGPNEQYF. The CDR3 region has the DNA TGTGCCAGCAGTTTCCCACTAGCGGGACCCAACGAGCAGTACTTC.

The rearrangement joins TRBV1 to TRBJ2-7; the table names TRBD1, a call not compared with the DNA. TRBV1 constitutes a pseudogene. The CDR3 is 15 residues long. CDR3 sequence: CTSSKTGGQTYEQYF. DNA of the CDR3: TGCACCAGCAGCAAGACAGGGGGACAAACCTACGAGCAGTACTTC.

This CDR3 reads CASSLAGVSGWLMTEQFF. The CDR3 coding sequence is TGCGCCAGCAGCTTGGCCGGGGTTAGCGGGTGGTTAATGACTGAGCAGTTCTTC. This chain joins TRBV5-1 and TRBJ2-1; 7 positions agree with TRBD2. CDR1 and CDR2 from the germline V gene are SGHRS and YFSETQ. The CDR3 spans 18 residues. Germline trimming cut 0 bases from V and 9 bases from J; bases unmatched to any gene: 18. Full variable domain (rest looked up from reference TRBV5-1 and TRBJ2-1): KAGVTQTPRYLIKTRGQQVTLSCSPISGHRSVSWYQQTPGQGLQFLFEYFSETQRNKGNFPGRFSGRQFSNSRSEMNVSTLELGDSALYLCASSLAGVSGWLMTEQFFGPGTRLTVL.

This rearrangement joins TRBV11-2 to TRBJ1-4; 9 nucleotides line up with TRBD1. Germline values: CDR1 SGHAT, CDR2 FQNNGV. The CDR3 covers 14 residues. With 1 base clipped from V and 15 bases from J, the junction kept 9 bases outside the gene matches. The CDR3 DNA sequence: TGTGCCAGCAGCTTAGGGCCGGGACAGGGCGGAGTGTTTTTT. Amino acids: CASSLGPGQGGVFF.

The rearrangement joins TRBV2 to TRBJ1-4; maybe TRBD1 (6 bases). Between the trimmed V and J ends, which lost 6 bases and 4 bases, there was a span of 15 bases. Germline V gives CDR1 SNHLY, CDR2 FYNNEI. The CDR3 has 15 residues. Here the CDR3 reads CASRRRGGDNEKLFF. The CDR3 nucleotides are TGTGCCAGCAGGAGGAGAGGGGGAGATAATGAAAAACTGTTTTTT.

This chain links TRBV19 with TRBJ1-4; 8 bases agree with TRBD1. The CDR3 covers 15 residues. The germline V gene encodes CDR1 LNHDA and CDR2 SQIVND (reference sequence). Losses at the gene ends were 7 bases for V and 12 bases for J; bases not matched to a gene: 16. The CDR3 sequence: CASTGTGKMYAELFF. Here the CDR3 DNA reads TGTGCCAGTACCGGGACAGGAAAAATGTATGCGGAACTGTTTTTT.

The chain employs TRBV5-1 and TRBJ2-7; tentative D call: TRBD2 (6 bases). Trimming shortened V by 0 bases and J by 2 bases, and 12 bases separated the two germline ends. Germline CDR1 reads SGHRS; CDR2 reads YFSETQ. This CDR3 has 15 residues. CDR3 nucleotide sequence: TGCGCCAGCAGCTTGGCCTGGGACTCGACCTACGAGCAGTACTTC. This encodes CASSLAWDSTYEQYF.

The V gene is TRBV7-7, the J gene TRBJ2-3; the match to TRBD2 covers 11 bases. The V gene end was trimmed by 4 bases and the J gene end by 4 bases; junction bases not matched to a gene: 7. The CDR3 spans 16 residues. The V gene's germline CDR1 is SSHAT and CDR2 FNYEAQ (reference sequence). CDR3 coding DNA: TGTGCCAGCAGCTCTGGGGTAGCGGGAGGGGCAGATACGCAGTATTTT. It is translated as CASSSGVAGGADTQYF.

V is TRBV18 and J is TRBJ1-1, with D unresolved. V was clipped by 1 base and J by 4 bases, with 10 bases between them. Germline V gives CDR1 KGHSH, CDR2 LQKENI. The CDR3 totals 14 residues. CDR3 protein: CASSPLDGGTEAFF. The CDR3, as DNA: TGTGCCAGCTCACCACTCGACGGAGGCACTGAAGCTTTCTTT.

The gene calls are TRBV6-6 and TRBJ1-3; D not resolved. CDR1 MNHNY and CDR2 SVGAGI come from the germline V gene (reference sequence). Trimming removed 3 bases from V and 0 bases from J, with 9 bases in between. CDR3 length: 15 amino acids. As DNA, the CDR3 is TGTGCCAGCAGTTATGCGGAGTACTCTGGAAACACCATATATTTT. Amino acid sequence: CASSYAEYSGNTIYF.

The V call is TRBV5-6, the J call TRBJ2-4; a weak D match, TRBD1 (5 bases). CDR3 length: 13 residues. Germline-derived CDR1 and CDR2 are SGHDT and YYEEEE. Trimming removed 0 bases at V and 7 bases at J, with 8 bases between. As DNA, the CDR3 is TGTGCCAGCAGCTTGGCGGCAGGGAACATTCAGTACTTC. Translating it yields CASSLAAGNIQYF.

The chain's CDR3 is CASSVVPGGYGYTF. CDR3 in DNA: TGTGCCAGCAGCGTAGTTCCAGGGGGGTATGGCTACACCTTC. The J gene is TRBJ1-2, the V gene TRBV9; 7 nucleotides match TRBD1. CDR1 and CDR2 (germline): SGDLS, YYNGEE. The J segment lost 5 bases and the V segment lost 0 bases, leaving 4 bases of the junction unmatched. The CDR3 contains 14 residues.

V is TRBV29-1 and J is TRBJ1-3; no firm D call. The CDR3 covers 15 residues. The germline V gene has CDR1 SQVTM and CDR2 ANQGSEA. Trimming shortened V by 2 bases and J by 0 bases, and 11 bases separated the two germline ends. The CDR3 DNA reads TGCAGCGTTGAAAGAGGCCTGCACTCTGGAAACACCATATATTTT. As protein: CSVERGLHSGNTIYF. The full variable domain, its missing parts supplied by reference TRBV29-1 and TRBJ1-3, is SAVISQKPSRDICQRGTSLTIQCQVDSQVTMMFWYRQQPGQSLTLIATANQGSEATYESGFVIDKFPISRPNLTFSTLTVSNMSPEDSSIYLCSVERGLHSGNTIYFGEGSWLTVV.

This rearrangement joins TRBV9 to TRBJ2-5; the match to TRBD1 covers 7 bases. The germline V gene encodes CDR1 SGDLS and CDR2 YYNGEE. V dropped 3 bases and J dropped 5; count of bases not matched to a gene: 7. CDR3 length equals 14 residues. The CDR3, as DNA: TGTGCCAGCAGCGAGGGGGCGAGGGGGGAGACCCAGTACTTC. It codes for CASSEGARGETQYF. Full variable domain (rest looked up from reference TRBV9 and TRBJ2-5): DSGVTQTPKHLITATGQRVTLRCSPRSGDLSVYWYQQSLDQGLQFLIQYYNGEERAKGNILERFSAQQFPDLHSELNLSSLELGDSALYFCASSEGARGETQYFGPGTRLLVL.

The rearrangement links TRBV7-3 to TRBJ2-3, with D perhaps matching TRBD2 (7 bases). Germline-derived CDR1 and CDR2 are SGHTA and FQGTGA. The CDR3 length is 15 residues. Trimming took off 6 bases at V and 1 base at J, with 14 bases between the two ends. The CDR3 DNA sequence: TGTGCCAGCAGTGGGGGGGCGTTGGGCACAGATACGCAGTATTTT. It yields the protein CASSGGALGTDTQYF.

The J gene is TRBJ1-1, the V gene TRBV27; D call uncertain. In germline, CDR1 is MNHEY, CDR2 SMNVEV (reference sequence). Deletions cut 8 bases from V and 0 bases from J, with 19 bases between. The CDR3 is made up of 16 amino acids. CDR3 sequence reads: CASSPVILVMNTEAFF. CDR3 bases: TGTGCCAGCTCACCCGTTATATTAGTCATGAACACTGAAGCTTTCTTT.

The chain couples TRBV5-1 to TRBJ1-2; D call uncertain. The CDR3 loop spans 15 amino acids. V dropped 4 bases and J dropped 0 bases, with 13 bases sitting between them. Germline V gene lookup returns CDR1 SGHRS and CDR2 YFSETQ. The DNA for the CDR3 is TGCGCCAGCAGCGAAAATCTACAGCCTAACTATGGCTACACCTTC. Residues: CASSENLQPNYGYTF.

The rearrangement joins TRBV18 to TRBJ2-1; 7 nucleotides match TRBD1. V dropped 4 bases and J dropped 3; count of bases not matched to a gene: 12. Per germline, CDR1 KGHSH and CDR2 LQKENI. The CDR3 is 17 residues long. The CDR3 protein is CASSQFTGTEFYNEQFF. The CDR3 nucleotides are TGTGCCAGCTCACAGTTTACCGGGACAGAATTCTACAATGAGCAGTTCTTC.

This chain links TRBV18 with TRBJ1-2; no clear D gene. The CDR3 totals 14 residues. Per the germline V gene, CDR1 is KGHSH and CDR2 is LQKENI. The ends were cut back, 2 bases at V and 2 bases at J, with 9 bases in the middle. As DNA, the CDR3 is TGTGCCAGCTCACCAAACAGTGAGAACTATGGCTACACCTTC. It is translated as CASSPNSENYGYTF.

This clone has only a few counts. V is TRBV2 and J is TRBJ1-5, with D possibly matching TRBD1 (5 bases). The CDR3 sequence is 14 residues long. Germline V gene lookup returns CDR1 SNHLY and CDR2 FYNNEI. V dropped 5 bases and J dropped 0 bases, with 8 bases sitting between them. CDR3 DNA sequence: TGTGCCAGCAGTTTACAGGATAGCAATCAGCCCCAGCATTTT. Its protein is CASSLQDSNQPQHF.

V usage is TRBV6-1 and J usage is TRBJ1-1; D unresolved. Germline CDR1 is MNHNS and CDR2 is SASEGT. V lost 6 bases to trimming and J lost 1 base, with 6 bases between them. This CDR3 has 12 amino acids. The chain's CDR3 is CASSPENTEAFF. The DNA for the CDR3 is TGTGCCAGCAGCCCAGAGAACACTGAAGCTTTCTTT.

The count of this clone is one. This chain uses TRBV2 with TRBJ2-5; 7 bases are a match to TRBD1. The V gene end was trimmed by 10 bases and the J gene end by 3 bases; junction bases not matched to a gene: 5. CDR1 SNHLY and CDR2 FYNNEI come from the germline V gene. The CDR3 is 12 residues long. CDR3 protein: CATRQGEETQYF. The CDR3 DNA reads as TGTGCCACCAGACAGGGAGAAGAGACCCAGTACTTC. Supplemented by reference TRBV2 and TRBJ2-5, the full variable domain reads EPEVTQTPSHQVTQMGQEVILRCVPISNHLYFYWYRQILGQKVEFLVSFYNNEISEKSEIFDDQFSVERPDGSNFTLKIRSTKLEDSAMYFCATRQGEETQYFGPGTRLLVL.

This clone was recorded only once. V is TRBV7-9 and J is TRBJ2-5; 7 bases match TRBD1. Per germline, CDR1 SEHNR and CDR2 FQNEAQ (reference sequence). J was trimmed by 5 bases and V by 4 bases; bases with no gene match: 7. The CDR3 covers 14 residues. The CDR3 nucleotides read TGTGCCAGCAGCTCACTCGACAGGGAGGAGACCCAGTACTTC. Residues: CASSSLDREETQYF.

This CDR3 is CASSLAPGRGNSPLHF. In DNA, the CDR3 is TGTGCCAGCAGCTTAGCGCCGGGCAGGGGGAATTCACCCCTCCACTTT. V gene TRBV7-2 combines with J gene TRBJ1-6; 7 nucleotides match TRBD1. Germline loops: CDR1 SGHTA, CDR2 FQGNSA. This CDR3 region has 16 residues. V lost 0 bases to trimming and J lost 7 bases; unmatched junction nucleotides: 6.

This clone appeared a single time. The chain has TRBV27 and TRBJ2-1, with D perhaps TRBD2 (6 bases). Germline CDR1 is MNHEY and CDR2 is SMNVEV (reference sequence). The CDR3 runs 13 residues. Trimming took 3 bases from V and 7 from J, leaving 10 bases between them. CDR3 protein: CASSLKGRNEQFF. The CDR3, as DNA: TGTGCCAGCAGTTTGAAAGGGAGGAATGAGCAGTTCTTC.

The rearrangement links TRBV7-9 to TRBJ2-3; 9 bases are a match to TRBD2. The ends lost 7 bases at V and 6 bases at J; junction bases unmatched: 11. The germline CDR1 and CDR2 sequences are SEHNR and FQNEAQ (reference sequence). This CDR3 has 15 amino acids. The CDR3: CASTSRVAGADTQYF. The DNA for the CDR3 is TGTGCCAGCACCTCTAGGGTAGCGGGAGCCGATACGCAGTATTTT.

The chain has TRBV9 and TRBJ2-1; TRBD2 matches at 9 bases. There are 14 residues in the CDR3. In germline, CDR1 is SGDLS, CDR2 YYNGEE. After removal of 0 bases from V and 9 bases from J, the junction contained 4 bases not matched to a gene. The CDR3 loop is CASSVGGRAGEQFF. In DNA form, the CDR3 reads TGTGCCAGCAGCGTAGGCGGGAGGGCTGGTGAGCAGTTCTTC.

V gene TRBV27 combines with J gene TRBJ2-1, with 14 bases matching TRBD2. The CDR3 extends over 20 amino acids. The V segment lost 5 bases and the J segment 9 bases; nucleotides outside the gene matches: 21. CDR1 and CDR2 (germline): MNHEY, SMNVEV (reference sequence). The CDR3 DNA is TGTGCCAGCAGTACGACGGGACTAGCGGGAGAATTTTGGGGCCGTTTTGAGCAGTTCTTC. It codes for CASSTTGLAGEFWGRFEQFF.

The chain recombines TRBV5-4 with TRBJ2-7; TRBD2 matches 8 bases. Looked up from germline, CDR1 is SGHNT and CDR2 is YYREEE (reference sequence). V shed 0 bases, J shed 5 bases, and the junction held 4 bases outside the gene matches. This CDR3 is 14 amino acids long. The chain's CDR3 is CASSLGTSFDEQYF. The CDR3 DNA sequence: TGTGCCAGCAGCTTGGGGACTAGCTTTGACGAGCAGTACTTC. Combining the CDR3 with reference TRBV5-4 and TRBJ2-7 gives the whole variable domain ETGVTQSPTHLIKTRGQQVTLRCSSQSGHNTVSWYQQALGQGPQFIFQYYREEENGRGNFPPRFSGLQFPNYSSELNVNALELDDSALYLCASSLGTSFDEQYFGPGTRLTVT.

The CDR3 here is CASSGLDDGTDTQYF. The CDR3 DNA reads as TGTGCCAGCAGTGGACTAGACGACGGGACAGATACGCAGTATTTT. This chain uses TRBV2 with TRBJ2-3; possible D gene TRBD2, 6 bases. V lost 4 bases to trimming and J lost 3 bases, with 14 bases between them. CDR3 length: 15 residues. Germline V gene data show CDR1 as SNHLY and CDR2 as FYNNEI.